These 22 T cell receptor beta chains share one sample of origin, sequenced in a study of beta chain features in type 1 diabetes. Sequencing targeted expressed TCRB transcripts, as all isolated RNA had been reverse transcribed. Method: immunoSEQ multiplex PCR; TCRdb's copy keeps in-frame clones and lacks some. The table has over 300,000 clones, 8% seen once. The sequenced material came from central memory CD4+ T cells from blood. The receptors come from a woman between 18 and 29 years old in good health.

There are a few counts of this clone. The rearrangement uses TRBV11-3 and TRBJ2-5, with D tentatively TRBD2 (6 bases). CDR3 length: 15 residues. Trimming cost V 0 bases and J 7 bases, with 15 bases left between them. The germline V gene encodes CDR1 SGHNT and CDR2 YENEEA. The CDR3: CASSLEIQAGGTQYF. The CDR3 coding sequence is TGTGCCAGCAGCTTAGAGATCCAGGCCGGGGGGACCCAGTACTTC.

Ten or more counts support this clone. DNA of the CDR3: TGTGCCAGCAGTCCGGGACAGGGGTCCCCCAATGAGCAGTTCTTC. It yields the protein CASSPGQGSPNEQFF. This chain uses TRBV28 with TRBJ2-1; 10 bases are a match to TRBD1. CDR3 length: 15 amino acids. Germline loops: CDR1 MDHEN, CDR2 SYDVKM. V shed 5 bases, J shed 6 bases, and the junction held 7 bases outside the gene matches.

This rearrangement joins TRBV4-2 to TRBJ2-3; no clear D. The CDR3 extends over 12 amino acids. Germline CDR1 LGHNA, CDR2 YNFKEQ. V dropped 3 bases and J dropped 6 bases, with 7 bases sitting between them. CDR3 sequence (DNA): TGTGCCAGCAGCCACAATTGGGATACGCAGTATTTT. This gives the protein CASSHNWDTQYF.

This clone was counted only a few times. This chain connects TRBV19 to TRBJ2-1, with D perhaps being TRBD1 or TRBD2 (6 bases each). The CDR3 runs to 16 residues. CDR1 LNHDA and CDR2 SQIVND come from the germline V gene (reference sequence). Trimming left V 8 bases short and J 4 bases short, with 21 bases between. CDR3 DNA sequence: TGTGCCAGTGCATGGGGGGCGAGCGAGATTTACAATGAGCAGTTCTTC. Protein sequence: CASAWGASEIYNEQFF.

There are a few counts of this clone. The chain is built from TRBV15 and TRBJ2-7; no firm D call. From germline, CDR1 is LNHNV and CDR2 YYDKDF (reference sequence). CDR3 size: 13 residues. Trimming stripped 3 bases from V and 6 bases from J, with 12 bases between. DNA of the CDR3: TGTGCCACCAGCAGGACCATGGCGTCCGAGCAGTACTTC. Translation: CATSRTMASEQYF.

This clone was counted between two and nine times. The chain uses TRBV2 and TRBJ2-1; the D gene is possibly TRBD2 (6 bases). Trimming removed 6 bases at V and 2 bases at J, with 20 bases between. CDR3 size: 17 residues. Germline V gene sequence: CDR1 SNHLY, CDR2 FYNNEI. CDR3 residues: CASSRRPGLVTYNEQFF. CDR3 sequence (DNA): TGTGCCAGCAGCCGACGGCCGGGACTGGTCACCTACAATGAGCAGTTCTTC.

This clone has more than one count but fewer than ten. CDR3 sequence: CASSLDTGGYTF. The DNA of the CDR3 is TGCGCCAGCAGCTTGGATACCGGTGGCTACACCTTC. This chain links TRBV5-1 with TRBJ1-2; D not resolved. The CDR3 extends over 12 amino acids. The V gene's germline CDR1 is SGHRS and CDR2 YFSETQ. V was pared by 0 bases and J by 7 bases, with 7 bases between.

There are a few counts of this clone. The chain couples TRBV7-2 to TRBJ2-5; no reliable D call. The CDR3 sequence is 13 residues long. From germline, CDR1 is SGHTA and CDR2 FQGNSA. With 2 bases removed from V and 5 bases from J, the gap between germline ends came to 9 bases. The CDR3 loop reads CASSLSSFETQYF. CDR3 nucleotide sequence: TGTGCCAGCAGCTTATCTTCCTTTGAGACCCAGTACTTC. Drawing the rest from reference TRBV7-2 and TRBJ2-5, the complete variable domain is GAGVSQSPSNKVTEKGKDVELRCDPISGHTALYWYRQSLGQGLEFLIYFQGNSAPDKSGLPSDRFSAERTGGSVSTLTIQRTQQEDSAVYLCASSLSSFETQYFGPGTRLLVL.

V gene TRBV2 combines with J gene TRBJ2-2, with D tentatively TRBD2 (6 bases). Germline V gene lookup returns CDR1 SNHLY and CDR2 FYNNEI. The CDR3 covers 15 residues. Trimming removed 5 bases at V and 4 bases at J, with 14 bases between. CDR3 in amino acids: CASSSVGSGTGELFF. CDR3 DNA sequence: TGTGCCAGCAGTTCGGTCGGGAGCGGCACCGGGGAGCTGTTTTTT. Looking up the rest from reference TRBV2 and TRBJ2-2 gives the full variable domain: EPEVTQTPSHQVTQMGQEVILRCVPISNHLYFYWYRQILGQKVEFLVSFYNNEISEKSEIFDDQFSVERPDGSNFTLKIRSTKLEDSAMYFCASSSVGSGTGELFFGEGSRLTVL.

At least ten counts were recorded for this clone. J is TRBJ2-3 and V is TRBV7-2; no clear D gene. The V end lost 2 bases, the J end lost 0 bases, and 6 bases lay between the germline ends. The germline V gene has CDR1 SGHTA and CDR2 FQGNSA. This CDR3 contains 14 residues. This CDR3 reads CASSLTFSTDTQYF. In DNA, the CDR3 is TGTGCCAGCAGCTTAACTTTTAGCACAGATACGCAGTATTTT. The full variable domain, completed using reference TRBV7-2 and TRBJ2-3, is GAGVSQSPSNKVTEKGKDVELRCDPISGHTALYWYRQSLGQGLEFLIYFQGNSAPDKSGLPSDRFSAERTGGSVSTLTIQRTQQEDSAVYLCASSLTFSTDTQYFGPGTRLTVL.

This clone was counted a few times. The J gene is TRBJ1-5, the V gene TRBV6-5, with D perhaps TRBD1 (6 bases). Per germline, CDR1 MNHEY and CDR2 SVGAGI. Between the trimmed V and J ends, which lost 6 bases and 4 bases, there was a span of 13 bases. The CDR3 contains 14 residues. The CDR3 coding sequence is TGTGCCAGCAGCCAAGGGGGGTTGAATCAGCCCCAGCATTTT. Protein product: CASSQGGLNQPQHF.

The sample holds a few counts of this clone. The chain carries TRBV15 and TRBJ2-1; no clear D. This CDR3 spans 16 amino acids. From germline, CDR1 is LNHNV and CDR2 YYDKDF (reference sequence). Trimming pared 0 bases from V and 3 bases from J, leaving 12 bases between. CDR3 sequence: CATSRDYSRSYNEQFF. The CDR3 DNA follows: TGTGCCACCAGCAGAGATTATTCGCGGAGCTACAATGAGCAGTTCTTC. Filled out from reference TRBV15 and TRBJ2-1, the complete variable domain reads DAMVIQNPRYQVTQFGKPVTLSCSQTLNHNVMYWYQQKSSQAPKLLFHYYDKDFNNEADTPDNFQSRRPNTSFCFLDIRSPGLGDTAMYLCATSRDYSRSYNEQFFGPGTRLTVL.

A remark on this clone: One junction end disagrees with the germline gene, perhaps due to a read error. The sample has other DNA sequences that encode this CDR3 too. This sequence joins TRBV11-2 and TRBJ2-1; 10 bases match TRBD2. The CDR3 has 14 residues. The germline gives CDR1 SGHAT, CDR2 FQNNGV. CDR3 bases: TGTGCCAGCAGATTAGCGGGAGGTTACAATGAGCAGTTCTTC. Protein: CASRLAGGYNEQFF.

This rearrangement joins TRBV19 to TRBJ2-3; no firm D call. Germline assignment: CDR1 LNHDA and CDR2 SQIVND (reference sequence). Trimming took off 2 bases at V and 1 base at J, with 4 bases between the two ends. This CDR3 has 13 residues. This CDR3 is CASSIRRTDTQYF. The CDR3, as DNA: TGTGCCAGTAGTATACGACGCACAGATACGCAGTATTTT.

This clone showed up just a few times. The chain is built from TRBV7-2 and TRBJ2-3, with 11 positions matching TRBD2. The V gene end was trimmed by 5 bases and the J gene end by 1 base; junction bases not matched to a gene: 5. Looked up from germline, CDR1 is SGHTA and CDR2 is FQGNSA. This CDR3 has 16 amino acids. CDR3 residues: CASSPGTSGRTDTQYF. CDR3 bases: TGTGCCAGCAGCCCCGGGACTAGCGGACGCACAGATACGCAGTATTTT.

The V call is TRBV7-9, the J call TRBJ2-3; 7 nucleotides line up with TRBD2. After removal of 6 bases from V and 4 bases from J, the junction contained 7 bases not matched to a gene. The V gene's germline CDR1 is SEHNR and CDR2 FQNEAQ (reference sequence). This CDR3 is built from 14 residues. This chain's CDR3 is CASRVGRESDTQYF. The CDR3 DNA follows: TGTGCCAGCAGAGTCGGGCGGGAGTCAGATACGCAGTATTTT.

This clone was picked up a small number of times. The chain uses TRBV7-3 and TRBJ1-1; D is uncertain. The CDR3 contains 13 residues. Germline loops: CDR1 SGHTA, CDR2 FQGTGA. Trimming pared 9 bases from V and 4 bases from J, leaving 15 bases between. The CDR3 region has the DNA TGTGCCAGTGCCCCGGCGACGATCACTGAAGCTTTCTTT. Its translation: CASAPATITEAFF. Looking up the rest from reference TRBV7-3 and TRBJ1-1 gives the full variable domain: GAGVSQTPSNKVTEKGKYVELRCDPISGHTALYWYRQSLGQGPEFLIYFQGTGAADDSGLPNDRFFAVRPEGSVSTLKIQRTERGDSAVYLCASAPATITEAFFGQGTRLTVV.

This clone was detected a few times. The same CDR3 can be traced to other DNA sequences in this sample. The V and J genes are TRBV29-1 and TRBJ1-2; D call uncertain. The V gene lost 1 base and the J gene lost 4 bases, with 7 bases spanning the gap. This CDR3 contains 12 residues. Germline V CDR1 and CDR2: SQVTM, ANQGSEA. The CDR3 loop reads CSVEGGLYGYTF. CDR3 bases: TGCAGCGTTGAAGGTGGTCTCTATGGCTACACCTTC.

This sequence joins TRBV27 and TRBJ2-5; 8 nucleotides match TRBD2. Looked up from germline, CDR1 is MNHEY and CDR2 is SMNVEV (reference sequence). The CDR3 length is 13 residues. Trimming at V came to 6 bases and at J to 5 bases, leaving 5 bases not matched to a gene. The CDR3 loop is CASRRGRFETQYF. The DNA for the CDR3 is TGTGCCAGCAGACGCGGGAGGTTTGAGACCCAGTACTTC.

Only a few counts were recorded for this clone. The chain has TRBV29-1 and TRBJ2-1; 7 bases line up with TRBD2. The CDR3 consists of 14 residues. The germline gives CDR1 SQVTM, CDR2 ANQGSEA. Losses at the gene ends were 5 bases for V and 8 bases for J; bases not matched to a gene: 12. The DNA of the CDR3 is TGCAGCGTTTTCGGCGGGAGAGGGTTCGATGAGCAGTTCTTC. Its translation: CSVFGGRGFDEQFF.

Only a few counts were recorded for this clone. The CDR3 DNA is TGTGCCAGCAGACTGGGGACCTTCTCAGGCACAGATACGCAGTATTTT. This sequence encodes CASRLGTFSGTDTQYF. This chain links TRBV2 with TRBJ2-3; D may correspond to TRBD1 or TRBD2 (5 bases each). The V gene lost 6 bases and the J gene lost 1 base, with 17 bases spanning the gap. The CDR3 is 16 amino acids. CDR1 is SNHLY, CDR2 FYNNEI, per germline.

This clone appeared a few times. V gene TRBV5-6 combines with J gene TRBJ2-5, with a weak D call TRBD1 (6 bases). V lost 1 base to trimming and J lost 0 bases, with 13 bases between them. The germline gives CDR1 SGHDT, CDR2 YYEEEE. The CDR3 extends over 16 amino acids. The CDR3 nucleotides are TGTGCCAGCAGCTTGAGTCAGGGGACCAACCAAGAGACCCAGTACTTC. Its protein product is CASSLSQGTNQETQYF.